This T cell receptor beta chain appears in the sequencing data of a study of OX40 agonist ivuxolimab in advanced cancers. Germline values: CDR1 SEHNR, CDR2 FQNEAQ (reference sequence). The CDR3 has 11 residues. V was clipped by 5 bases and J by 6 bases; unmatched bases: 0. Profiled with immunoSEQ multiplex PCR; TCRdb holds only in-frame clones, not every one. Among some 80,000 clones listed, about four fifths were seen once. This clonotype was sampled from an adult with an advanced solid tumor such as melanoma, head and neck, liver or kidney cancer. The V gene is TRBV7-9, the J gene TRBJ2-7, with 8 nucleotides matching TRBD2. The sample was CD4+ or CD8+ T cells sorted from blood, taken in a trial of the OX40 agonist ivuxolimab. In DNA form, the CDR3 reads TGTGCCAGCAGCCGGGGGGGCGAGCAGTACTTC. Translation: CASSRGGEQYF.